This T cell receptor (beta chain) was identified in a study of response to subunit inactivated influenza vaccine. Notes on the study in general: It was suggested by the authors that few new T cells are recruited by each seasonal influenza vaccination.

From the RT-PCR reads, TCRdb called clonotypes with MiXCR, one entry per CDR3 protein. The table records about 500,000 distinct CDR3 sequences, 15% to 20% of them present only once. This clonotype was counted only a few times. Its target is not known. The source was CD4+ T cells sorted from PBMCs, collected roughly 24 months after vaccination. This TCR was recovered from a man in his fifties or sixties who received an inactivated influenza vaccine.

CDR3 amino acids: CASSLGSGSGEQYF. DNA of the CDR3: TGTGCCAGCAGCCTGGGGTCGGGGTCCGGCGAGCAGTACTTC. This chain connects TRBV7-2 to TRBJ2-7, with D possibly TRBD2 on 5 matching bases. Germline V gene sequence: CDR1 SGHTA, CDR2 FQGNSA. CDR3 length equals 14 residues. V was trimmed by 5 bases and J by 6 bases, leaving 17 bases between them.